A selection of T cell receptor beta chains follows, all from one sample in a study of shared clonotypes between healthy human individuals. Sequencing used immunoSEQ multiplex PCR; TCRdb keeps in-frame clones, though not all of them. Of about 2.1 million clones listed, 80% to 95% are singletons. The source material was naive CD8+ T cells from PBMCs. These receptors originate from a young man in good health. Some clones in this sample may be carry-over from other donors' samples. The CDR3 runs from the conserved cysteine through the conserved F or W. Fields, in order: CDR3 length, J gene, V gene, CDR3 protein.

14,TRBJ2-5,TRBV7-6,CASSSRGGGETQYF
14,TRBJ1-2,TRBV15,CATSREAFLEGYTF
13,TRBJ1-1,TRBV29-1,CSVPQGGGTEAFF
14,TRBJ2-7,TRBV7-3,CASRPGSGSYEQYF
16,TRBJ2-2,TRBV5-6,CASSSEGSGWTGELFF
12,TRBJ2-2,TRBV27,CASSYGYGELFF
15,TRBJ2-7,TRBV28,CASSSTGTGTREQYF
15,TRBJ2-5,TRBV10-3,CASDPGLNGEETQYF
15,TRBJ2-2,TRBV6-5,CASSYGQREYGELFF
15,TRBJ1-1,TRBV7-9,CASSLPRRGNTEAFF
13,TRBJ2-3,TRBV6-1,CASSELVSDTQYF
14,TRBJ1-1,TRBV19,CASSPHGVNTEAFF
13,TRBJ2-2,TRBV2,CASSGANTGELFF
11,TRBJ2-7,TRBV2,CASSAANEQYF
15,TRBJ2-7,TRBV9,CASSVMPSGSHEQYF
15,TRBJ2-7,TRBV6-6,CASSLRTGATYEQYF
16,TRBJ2-1,TRBV6-1,CASSERSGGVYNEQFF
10,TRBJ2-7,TRBV21-1,CASSGRGQYF
16,TRBJ2-5,TRBV7-2,CASSLGTASRSETQYF
14,TRBJ2-2,TRBV9,CASSIMGGTGELFF
13,TRBJ2-7,TRBV27,CASADRGSYEQYF
13,TRBJ1-4,TRBV7-2,CASSPTPRGKLFF
16,TRBJ1-4,TRBV7-9,CASSLPQGDRDEKLFF
16,TRBJ2-7,TRBV19,CASSRTMGQGYYEQYF
14,TRBJ1-1,TRBV7-9,CASSLPAMNTEAFF
16,TRBJ2-6,TRBV27,CASSFLFRAGANVLTF
15,TRBJ2-5,TRBV19,CASSIDSDYQETQYF
14,TRBJ1-1,TRBV9,CASSPGRGGTEAFF
14,TRBJ1-1,TRBV5-5,CASAGPTSVTEAFF
15,TRBJ1-4,TRBV19,CASSMWDSSNEKLFF
16,TRBJ1-2,TRBV13,CASSLERDRGPDGYTF
16,TRBJ2-1,TRBV2,CASSNRGGRGGNEQFF
15,TRBJ2-3,TRBV28,CASSLRQGGPDTQYF
14,TRBJ2-7,TRBV30,CAWSRRGAVYEQYF
15,TRBJ2-4,TRBV28,CASSLDRLAKNIQYF
11,TRBJ2-1,TRBV5-4,CASSLVGEQFF
16,TRBJ2-1,TRBV27,CASSLAGGPTWNEQFF
15,TRBJ2-2,TRBV4-1,CASSQVSGYTGELFF
16,TRBJ2-3,TRBV6-1,CASSEARNRGLDTQYF
13,TRBJ1-1,TRBV29-1,CSVTQGAGAEAFF
17,TRBJ2-7,TRBV9,CASSATEGLAATYEQYF
21,TRBJ2-5,TRBV9,CASSPPTIAGGLGISRETQYF
14,TRBJ1-5,TRBV19,CASSPRTGRQPQHF
16,TRBJ1-4,TRBV7-9,CASSPPDGSFNEKLFF